The 15 T cell receptor beta chains given below trace back to one sample, sequenced in a study of CD8 T cells in acute hepatitis C reinfection (dated by TCRdb to 2020 to 2023). The time point label for this specimen denotes: naive CD8 control sorted from an acute-time-point sample. Library creation used the immunoSEQ multiplex PCR assay. In TCRdb, the immuneACCESS table is reduced to in-frame sequences with V and J assigned. These tables do not hold every clone; where another copy was compared, an unresolved V gene accounts for under half, and the others remain unexplained. For this sample the table gives tens of thousands of clones, of which roughly 85% were detected only once. Approximately 11% of the sample belongs to the ten largest clones. Sequencing used naive CD8+ T cells from PBMCs. The cell subset or site label for this specimen denotes: sorted total naive CD45RO-negative CD8+ T cells. Every receptor here comes from a woman between 18 and 30 years old who spontaneously cleared hepatitis C infection.

The chain employs TRBV2 and TRBJ1-2, with D possibly TRBD1 on 6 matching bases. Germline CDR1 and CDR2: SNHLY and FYNNEI. The V gene lost 1 base and the J gene lost 3 bases, with 12 bases spanning the gap. This CDR3 contains 15 residues. CDR3 amino acids: CASSEGTAWDYGYTF. CDR3 DNA sequence: TGTGCCAGCAGTGAAGGGACAGCATGGGACTATGGCTACACCTTC.

The genes are TRBV7-9 and TRBJ2-3, with 8 bases aligning to TRBD2. The CDR3 is 17 residues long. The junction had 17 bases not matched to a gene; V was cut back by 5 bases and J by 7 bases. From germline, CDR1 is SEHNR and CDR2 FQNEAQ (reference sequence). The CDR3 DNA follows: TGTGCCAGCAGCCAAGGGACTAGGGAAGGCACACACCATACGCAGTATTTT. Translating gives CASSQGTREGTHHTQYF.

This chain joins TRBV15 and TRBJ2-7, with D possibly being TRBD2 (7 bases). Trimming shortened V by 11 bases and J by 2 bases, and 16 bases separated the two germline ends. This CDR3 is built from 13 residues. Germline loops: CDR1 LNHNV, CDR2 YYDKDF (reference sequence). The CDR3 sequence: CAGGALSTYEQYF. CDR3 nucleotide sequence: TGTGCCGGGGGGGCCCTTTCGACCTACGAGCAGTACTTC.

The chain employs TRBV9 and TRBJ1-1; TRBD1 might be the D (5 bases). Germline values: CDR1 SGDLS, CDR2 YYNGEE. Trimming pared 2 bases from V and 4 bases from J, leaving 9 bases between. The length of the CDR3 is 13 residues. The CDR3 nucleotides are TGTGCCAGCAGCGTCGGGGGGTTCACTGAAGCTTTCTTT. This codes for CASSVGGFTEAFF. Based on the CDR3 plus reference TRBV9 and TRBJ1-1, the full variable domain is DSGVTQTPKHLITATGQRVTLRCSPRSGDLSVYWYQQSLDQGLQFLIQYYNGEERAKGNILERFSAQQFPDLHSELNLSSLELGDSALYFCASSVGGFTEAFFGQGTRLTVV.

CDR3 DNA sequence: TGTGCCAGCAGCTCCCGAGACAGGGCGATGGGCACAGATACGCAGTATTTT. Protein: CASSSRDRAMGTDTQYF. The chain uses TRBV9 and TRBJ2-3; 7 bases agree with TRBD1. The CDR3 is 17 residues long. Trimming removed 4 bases from V and 1 base from J; junction bases left unmatched: 12. Germline V gene data show CDR1 as SGDLS and CDR2 as YYNGEE.

The J gene is TRBJ2-1, the V gene TRBV7-2, with D maybe TRBD1 (6 bases). The CDR3 is 13 residues long. Germline V gene sequence: CDR1 SGHTA, CDR2 FQGNSA. Trimming took 6 bases from V and 4 from J, leaving 10 bases between them. The CDR3 nucleotides read TGTGCCAGCAGAGAAAGGGGGTACAATGAGCAGTTCTTC. Translated: CASRERGYNEQFF.

This clone showed up just once. The V call is TRBV5-4, the J call TRBJ2-1; D possibly corresponds to TRBD2 (5 bases). Per germline, CDR1 SGHNT and CDR2 YYREEE (reference sequence). The CDR3 spans 12 residues. V was cut by 0 bases and J by 10 bases, with 8 bases left in between. This chain's CDR3 is CASSLGPGEQFF. The CDR3 coding sequence is TGTGCCAGCAGCTTGGGGCCGGGGGAGCAGTTCTTC.

The genes are TRBV27 and TRBJ2-7; D perhaps matches TRBD1 (5 bases). CDR1 is MNHEY and CDR2 is SMNVEV in the germline V gene (reference sequence). V gave up 1 base and J gave up 3 bases, with 7 bases separating them. This CDR3 has 13 amino acids. The CDR3 region is CASSLWGRYEQYF. The CDR3 DNA sequence: TGTGCCAGCAGTTTATGGGGCCGCTACGAGCAGTACTTC.

The rearrangement uses TRBV27 and TRBJ1-6, with no clear D. V was cut by 3 bases and J by 10 bases, with 7 bases left in between. This CDR3 is 12 amino acids long. Germline V lookup: CDR1 MNHEY, CDR2 SMNVEV (reference sequence). The CDR3 DNA follows: TGTGCCAGCAGTTTCTCGGCCTCACCCCTCCACTTT. Translated: CASSFSASPLHF.

The chain links TRBV27 to TRBJ2-7; TRBD2 is a possible D gene (5 bases). The V end lost 2 bases, the J end lost 4 bases, and 9 bases lay between the germline ends. The V gene's germline CDR1 is MNHEY and CDR2 SMNVEV (reference sequence). The CDR3 runs to 13 residues. The CDR3, as DNA: TGTGCCAGCAGTTTAGCCCTAGCTTACGAGCAGTACTTC. Translating gives CASSLALAYEQYF.

The chain employs TRBV6-1 and TRBJ2-2; weak D call: TRBD1 (5 bases). The CDR3 covers 14 residues. Per the germline V gene, CDR1 is MNHNS and CDR2 is SASEGT. Trimming shortened V by 8 bases and J by 1 base, and 11 bases separated the two germline ends. The CDR3 here is CASGQGGNTGELFF. The CDR3 nucleotides read TGTGCCAGCGGGCAGGGCGGGAACACCGGGGAGCTGTTTTTT.

The rearrangement joins TRBV7-3 to TRBJ2-2, with unresolved D. Trimming pared 3 bases from V and 8 bases from J, leaving 10 bases between. Germline CDR1 reads SGHTA; CDR2 reads FQGTGA. The CDR3 runs 13 residues. As DNA, the CDR3 is TGTGCCAGCAGCTTGTCCGAGCAGGGGGAGCTGTTTTTT. This sequence encodes CASSLSEQGELFF.

CDR3 sequence (DNA): TGTGCCAGCAGTTTGAAGGGATCCAAAAACATTCAGTACTTC. Its translation is CASSLKGSKNIQYF. The J gene is TRBJ2-4, the V gene TRBV27; D not resolved. Germline V CDR1 and CDR2: MNHEY, SMNVEV (reference sequence). The CDR3 runs 14 residues. V was pared by 3 bases and J by 2 bases, with 8 bases between.

V usage is TRBV25-1 and J usage is TRBJ1-1; TRBD1 is a possible D gene (5 bases). The CDR3 is 12 residues long. Trimming pared 3 bases from V and 8 bases from J, leaving 10 bases between. Per the germline V gene, CDR1 is MGHDK and CDR2 is SYGVNS. In DNA, the CDR3 is TGTGCCAGCAGTGATCCCGGGACCGAAGCTTTCTTT. This gives the protein CASSDPGTEAFF.

The chain uses TRBV6-4 and TRBJ1-2; D perhaps matches TRBD1 (5 bases). The CDR3 loop spans 14 amino acids. Germline values: CDR1 MRHNA, CDR2 SNTAGT. V dropped 1 base and J dropped 4 bases, with 10 bases sitting between them. Here the CDR3 DNA reads TGTGCCAGCAGTGACTGGGAGAGGGGCTATGGCTACACCTTC. Its protein product is CASSDWERGYGYTF.